One TCR beta chain is described in this entry. The primer mix had 60 Vbeta and 13 Jbeta primers. TCRdb's table, derived via immunoSEQ multiplex PCR, lists solely in-frame clones and lacks some. The data contain about 120,000 clones, over 65% of them singletons. These data belong to a study of cytomegalovirus exposure and HLA in healthy donors. The sequence was obtained from a woman aged 40 to 50 in good health and CMV-seronegative. Sequences were obtained from PBMCs.

The CDR3 DNA reads TGTGCCAGCAAAGAGGGTCCGACAGATACGCAGTATTTT. It yields the protein CASKEGPTDTQYF. This sequence joins TRBV5-4 and TRBJ2-3, with D tentatively TRBD2 (5 bases). This CDR3 spans 13 amino acids. Trimming removed 6 bases from V and 3 bases from J, with 11 bases in between. Germline loops: CDR1 SGHNT, CDR2 YYREEE (reference sequence). Drawing the rest from reference TRBV5-4 and TRBJ2-3, the complete variable domain is ETGVTQSPTHLIKTRGQQVTLRCSSQSGHNTVSWYQQALGQGPQFIFQYYREEENGRGNFPPRFSGLQFPNYSSELNVNALELDDSALYLCASKEGPTDTQYFGPGTRLTVL.